What follows are 20 T cell receptor beta chains derived from one specimen sequenced in a study of T cells after posttransplantation cyclophosphamide. The data were produced by immunoSEQ multiplex PCR, yet TCRdb's version contains in-frame clones alone and is incomplete. The repertoire holds tens of thousands of clones, with roughly 90% as singletons. The naive gate required viable CD3+CD4+ or CD3+CD8+ cells with CCR7+CD45RA+CD45RO-CD95-CD27+CD28+ phenotype. The sequenced sample was naive CD4+ T cells sorted from blood. All receptors derive from a man aged 25-40 years in good health and a related stem cell transplant donor.

The V gene is TRBV9, the J gene TRBJ2-3; D uncertain. V dropped 0 bases and J dropped 3 bases, with 11 bases sitting between them. This CDR3 is 15 amino acids long. Germline values: CDR1 SGDLS, CDR2 YYNGEE. The CDR3, as DNA: TGTGCCAGCAGCGTAGCTACTGTAGAGACAGATACGCAGTATTTT. This translates into CASSVATVETDTQYF.

The chain is built from TRBV6-4 and TRBJ2-1, with 9 bases matching TRBD1. Germline V CDR1 and CDR2: MRHNA, SNTAGT. The CDR3 sequence is 13 residues long. V trimming: 4 bases; J trimming: 14 bases; junction bases outside the gene matches: 9. The CDR3: CASSAIGTGLKFF. CDR3 in DNA: TGTGCCAGCAGTGCTATTGGGACAGGGTTGAAGTTCTTC.

The chain is built from TRBV19 and TRBJ1-1; 8 bases are shared with TRBD1. This CDR3 is 15 amino acids long. J lost 7 bases, V lost 7 bases, and 14 bases had no gene match. CDR1 and CDR2 from the germline V gene are LNHDA and SQIVND (reference sequence). Here the CDR3 DNA reads TGTGCCAGTACCCCTGCCCTAACAGGGGGGGATGAAGCTTTCTTT. It yields the protein CASTPALTGGDEAFF. Complete variable domain (other parts from reference TRBV19 and TRBJ1-1): DGGITQSPKYLFRKEGQNVTLSCEQNLNHDAMYWYRQDPGQGLRLIYYSQIVNDFQKGDIAEGYSVSREKKESFPLTVTSAQKNPTAFYLCASTPALTGGDEAFFGQGTRLTVV.

The V and J genes are TRBV9 and TRBJ2-3; 8 bases match TRBD2. This CDR3 comprises 16 residues. Germline V lookup: CDR1 SGDLS, CDR2 YYNGEE. The V and J ends lost 2 bases and 4 bases, in that order; junction bases with no gene match: 9. CDR3 protein: CASSVGTGGGSDTQYF. CDR3 bases: TGTGCCAGCAGCGTGGGAACGGGGGGGGGTTCAGATACGCAGTATTTT.

In DNA form, the CDR3 reads TGTGCCAGCAGCGCGGGACAGGGTTTATCTGTCACTGAAGCTTTCTTT. Translated: CASSAGQGLSVTEAFF. The V gene is TRBV9, the J gene TRBJ1-1, with TRBD1 matching 9 bases. The germline V gene has CDR1 SGDLS and CDR2 YYNGEE. The CDR3 runs to 16 residues. The V segment lost 3 bases and the J segment 4 bases; nucleotides outside the gene matches: 10. The complete variable domain, with remaining parts taken from reference TRBV9 and TRBJ1-1, reads DSGVTQTPKHLITATGQRVTLRCSPRSGDLSVYWYQQSLDQGLQFLIQYYNGEERAKGNILERFSAQQFPDLHSELNLSSLELGDSALYFCASSAGQGLSVTEAFFGQGTRLTVV.

The chain combines TRBV11-3 with TRBJ2-7; TRBD2 might be the D (6 bases). The germline V gene has CDR1 SGHNT and CDR2 YENEEA. The V and J ends lost 0 bases and 0 bases respectively, with 15 bases between them. The CDR3 consists of 17 residues. The CDR3 sequence is CASSLEGRRGPSYEQYF. The CDR3 DNA is TGTGCCAGCAGCTTAGAAGGGCGGAGGGGTCCCTCCTACGAGCAGTACTTC.

This clone was seen only a few times. This rearrangement joins TRBV10-3 to TRBJ1-2; tentatively, D is TRBD1 (6 bases). Germline V gene data show CDR1 as ENHRY and CDR2 as SYGVKD. The V end was cut by 4 bases, the J end by 5 bases, with 8 bases between. The CDR3 is 12 amino acids. The CDR3 sequence: CAISGDTYGYTF. CDR3 nucleotides: TGTGCCATCAGTGGGGACACTTATGGCTACACCTTC.

V and J are TRBV6-1 and TRBJ2-1; tentative D call: TRBD2 (6 bases). V was pared by 2 bases and J by 3 bases, with 14 bases between. Germline V CDR1 and CDR2: MNHNS, SASEGT. There are 16 residues in the CDR3. The CDR3 nucleotides are TGTGCCAGCAGTGAAATGACGAGCGGGTACTACAATGAGCAGTTCTTC. Residues: CASSEMTSGYYNEQFF.

V gene TRBV5-1 combines with J gene TRBJ2-1; 9 nucleotides line up with TRBD2. Per germline, CDR1 SGHRS and CDR2 YFSETQ. The CDR3 contains 16 residues. V gave up 3 bases and J gave up 10 bases; unmatched junction bases: 14. CDR3 protein: CASSWPGGGGAKEQFF. In DNA, the CDR3 is TGCGCCAGCAGCTGGCCGGGAGGCGGGGGGGCCAAAGAGCAGTTCTTC.

The gene calls are TRBV19 and TRBJ2-7; TRBD1 might be the D (5 bases). The germline V and J ends were trimmed by 3 bases and 7 bases, with 13 bases remaining between them. The CDR3 loop spans 13 amino acids. Germline values: CDR1 LNHDA, CDR2 SQIVND (reference sequence). CDR3 bases: TGTGCCAGTAGTATTAGCAGGGATGGTGAGCAGTACTTC. Translating gives CASSISRDGEQYF.

V and J are TRBV25-1 and TRBJ1-1; a possible D gene is TRBD1 (5 bases). The CDR3 loop spans 11 amino acids. Trimming removed 4 bases at V and 7 bases at J, with 7 bases between. Germline lookup yields CDR1 MGHDK and CDR2 SYGVNS. The CDR3 sequence is CASSGQFEAFF. The DNA of the CDR3 is TGTGCCAGCAGTGGACAGTTTGAAGCTTTCTTT.

J is TRBJ1-4 and V is TRBV20-1, with no clear D. Trimming took off 5 bases at V and 11 bases at J, with 12 bases between the two ends. This CDR3 contains 11 residues. Germline CDR1 is DFQATT and CDR2 is SNEGSKA (reference sequence). The CDR3 loop is CSAPGRVKLFF. CDR3 DNA sequence: TGCAGTGCTCCGGGGAGGGTGAAACTGTTTTTT.

The CDR3 DNA is TGTGCCAGCTCACTAGCGGGGGGCCTTTACAATGAGCAGTTCTTC. This sequence encodes CASSLAGGLYNEQFF. The chain carries TRBV18 and TRBJ2-1; TRBD2 agrees at 10 bases. The CDR3 contains 15 residues. Trimming at V came to 4 bases and at J to 4 bases, leaving 4 bases not matched to a gene. The germline V gene encodes CDR1 KGHSH and CDR2 LQKENI. The complete variable domain, with remaining parts taken from reference TRBV18 and TRBJ2-1, reads NAGVMQNPRHLVRRRGQEARLRCSPMKGHSHVYWYRQLPEEGLKFMVYLQKENIIDESGMPKERFSAEFPKEGPSILRIQQVVRGDSAAYFCASSLAGGLYNEQFFGPGTRLTVL.

The chain couples TRBV7-3 to TRBJ2-7, with a weak D call TRBD2 (6 bases). This CDR3 has 14 residues. V was pared by 6 bases and J by 2 bases, with 14 bases between. Germline assignment: CDR1 SGHTA and CDR2 FQGTGA. CDR3 sequence reads: CASSTSGSTYEQYF. The DNA for the CDR3 is TGTGCCAGCAGTACGAGCGGGTCCACCTACGAGCAGTACTTC.

The chain employs TRBV6-1 and TRBJ1-4, with D unclear. The V and J ends lost 5 bases and 8 bases respectively, with 18 bases between them. CDR3 length: 15 amino acids. The germline CDR1 and CDR2 sequences are MNHNS and SASEGT. The DNA of the CDR3 is TGTGCCAGCAGTAAGATCATTCCGGGTTCCGAAAAACTGTTTTTT. It is translated as CASSKIIPGSEKLFF.

The J gene is TRBJ2-5, the V gene TRBV29-1; D is undetermined. The assigned J gene may be wrong: the sequence end matches TRBJ2-7 better. The germline CDR1 and CDR2 sequences are SQVTM and ANQGSEA. The CDR3 spans 12 residues. CDR3 in amino acids: CSVVFNSYEQYF. The DNA of the CDR3 is TGCAGCGTTGTTTTCAATAGCTACGAGCAGTACTTC.

The V call is TRBV6-1, the J call TRBJ1-5; TRBD1 aligns across 10 bases. V lost 8 bases to trimming and J lost 2 bases; unmatched junction nucleotides: 3. The germline CDR1 and CDR2 sequences are MNHNS and SASEGT. This CDR3 has 14 residues. CDR3 in amino acids: CASGTGDRNQPQHF. CDR3 sequence (DNA): TGTGCCAGCGGGACAGGGGATCGCAATCAGCCCCAGCATTTT.

The V gene is TRBV5-5, the J gene TRBJ1-1, with 7 bases aligning to TRBD1. The CDR3 consists of 14 residues. The junction had 8 bases not matched to a gene; V was cut back by 4 bases and J by 5 bases. CDR1 and CDR2 (germline): SGHKS, YYEKEE (reference sequence). The CDR3 reads CASSVDRVGTEAFF. The CDR3 region has the DNA TGTGCCAGCAGCGTCGACAGGGTTGGTACTGAAGCTTTCTTT.

This chain uses TRBV5-1 with TRBJ2-5, with TRBD1 matching over 7 bases. The junction had 3 bases not matched to a gene; V was cut back by 1 base and J by 3 bases. Germline V gene lookup returns CDR1 SGHRS and CDR2 YFSETQ. The CDR3 runs 14 residues. CDR3 DNA sequence: TGCGCCAGCAGCTTGTGGGACAGTAAAGAGACCCAGTACTTC. This codes for CASSLWDSKETQYF.

The V and J genes are TRBV12-5 and TRBJ2-7, with D possibly being TRBD1 (5 bases). The V end was cut by 5 bases, the J end by 6 bases, with 11 bases between. Germline V lookup: CDR1 LGHNT, CDR2 FRNRAP. The CDR3 runs to 12 residues. The CDR3 reads CASGPQGFEQYF. The CDR3 DNA is TGTGCTAGTGGTCCCCAGGGCTTCGAGCAGTACTTC.